Listed here are 14 T cell receptor beta chains from one sample, sequenced in a study of OX40 agonist ivuxolimab in advanced cancers. The repertoire was sequenced with immunoSEQ multiplex PCR; TCRdb's copy has only in-frame clones and lacks some. The sample carries tens of thousands of clones, approximately 84% recorded once. Sequencing was performed on CD4+ or CD8+ T cells sorted from blood, taken in a trial of the OX40 agonist ivuxolimab. The receptors here all came from an adult with an advanced solid tumor such as melanoma, head and neck, liver or kidney cancer.

This rearrangement joins TRBV5-1 to TRBJ2-2; D is uncertain. This CDR3 has 15 amino acids. Trimming pared 4 bases from V and 1 base from J, leaving 11 bases between. Per germline, CDR1 SGHRS and CDR2 YFSETQ. The CDR3 region is CASSLRPGNTGELFF. The CDR3 DNA sequence: TGCGCCAGCAGCCTGCGGCCAGGGAACACCGGGGAGCTGTTTTTT.

The chain employs TRBV19 and TRBJ1-5, with 8 bases matching TRBD1. Germline assignment: CDR1 LNHDA and CDR2 SQIVND (reference sequence). V lost 7 bases to trimming and J lost 0 bases; unmatched junction nucleotides: 11. The CDR3 has 17 residues. In DNA, the CDR3 is TGTGCCAGTACCCTCGGACAGGGCCCATATAGCAATCAGCCCCAGCATTTT. Translated: CASTLGQGPYSNQPQHF.

The chain carries TRBV9 and TRBJ2-7, with 8 bases identical to TRBD2. Germline loops: CDR1 SGDLS, CDR2 YYNGEE. V was pared by 2 bases and J by 2 bases, with 6 bases of the junction left unmatched. The CDR3 is 15 amino acids. In nucleotides, the CDR3 is TGTGCCAGCAGCGTGGACGGGGGGGCCGCCTACGAGCAGTACTTC. Its protein is CASSVDGGAAYEQYF.

The V and J genes are TRBV7-3 and TRBJ2-2; D ambiguous. The V end lost 5 bases, the J end lost 4 bases, and 17 bases lay between the germline ends. The CDR3 runs 16 residues. Germline CDR1 SGHTA, CDR2 FQGTGA. The CDR3 DNA reads TGTGCCAGCAGCACAACCCCCGATCGTACCACCGGGGAGCTGTTTTTT. Protein: CASSTTPDRTTGELFF.

The rearrangement links TRBV9 to TRBJ2-7; D remains ambiguous. Trimming removed 4 bases at V and 5 bases at J, with 7 bases between. Germline values: CDR1 SGDLS, CDR2 YYNGEE. This CDR3 region has 11 residues. DNA for the CDR3: TGTGCCAGCAGCTCCCAAAACGAGCAGTACTTC. This translates into CASSSQNEQYF.

This clone was picked up one time. The rearrangement links TRBV5-1 to TRBJ1-3; unclear D gene. The CDR3 contains 13 residues. The germline V gene encodes CDR1 SGHRS and CDR2 YFSETQ. The ends were cut back, 5 bases at V and 0 bases at J, with 6 bases in the middle. The CDR3 loop reads CASSHRSGNTIYF. The CDR3, as DNA: TGCGCCAGCAGTCACCGCTCTGGAAACACCATATATTTT. The complete variable domain, with remaining parts taken from reference TRBV5-1 and TRBJ1-3, reads KAGVTQTPRYLIKTRGQQVTLSCSPISGHRSVSWYQQTPGQGLQFLFEYFSETQRNKGNFPGRFSGRQFSNSRSEMNVSTLELGDSALYLCASSHRSGNTIYFGEGSWLTVV.

The V and J genes are TRBV7-3 and TRBJ2-2; D unresolved. The CDR3 is 14 residues long. V was cut by 3 bases and J by 1 base, with 6 bases left in between. Germline assignment: CDR1 SGHTA and CDR2 FQGTGA. The CDR3 bases are TGTGCCAGCAGCTTGGTCGAGAACACCGGGGAGCTGTTTTTT. This encodes CASSLVENTGELFF.

By share, this clone counts as large. V gene TRBV13 combines with J gene TRBJ2-2; D is unresolved. Trimming took 5 bases from V and 7 from J, leaving 8 bases between them. Germline V gives CDR1 PRHDT, CDR2 FYEKMQ (reference sequence). The CDR3 covers 12 residues. CDR3 nucleotide sequence: TGTGCCAGCAGCCACGGCAACGGGGAGCTGTTTTTT. Translating gives CASSHGNGELFF.

The chain joins TRBV11-2 to TRBJ2-1; 10 bases line up with TRBD2. In germline, CDR1 is SGHAT, CDR2 FQNNGV. CDR3 length equals 15 residues. J lost 5 bases, V lost 8 bases, and 9 bases had no gene match. The CDR3 DNA reads TGTGCCAGCGAACCCTTAGCGGGAGGAAACAATGAGCAGTTCTTC. Its protein is CASEPLAGGNNEQFF.

The rearrangement uses TRBV12-5 and TRBJ2-1; 10 bases are shared with TRBD1. V lost 6 bases and J lost 9; bases outside the gene matches: 2. Germline CDR1 reads LGHNT; CDR2 reads FRNRAP. This CDR3 comprises 12 residues. The CDR3 DNA reads TGTGCTAGTGGGACAGGGGGCACTGAGCAGTTCTTC. Its protein product is CASGTGGTEQFF.

The chain couples TRBV2 to TRBJ2-5; 8 bases are a match to TRBD2. The length of the CDR3 is 16 residues. CDR1 and CDR2 (germline): SNHLY, FYNNEI. V was pared by 6 bases and J by 2 bases, with 11 bases of the junction left unmatched. The CDR3 spells CASRGLRRGGQETQYF. In nucleotides, the CDR3 is TGTGCCAGCAGAGGACTTCGACGGGGGGGACAAGAGACCCAGTACTTC.

This clone has a handful of counts. This chain links TRBV6-5 with TRBJ2-1; no reliable D call. V dropped 4 bases and J dropped 5 bases, with 15 bases sitting between them. This CDR3 is built from 15 residues. Germline V lookup: CDR1 MNHEY, CDR2 SVGAGI. Here the CDR3 DNA reads TGTGCCAGCAGTTGGACCGAGAGTATTAACAATGAGCAGTTCTTC. Its translation: CASSWTESINNEQFF.

This clone was detected only a few times. Here the CDR3 DNA reads TGTGCCAGCCTAAGGTCACAGGGAGCCTACAATGAGCAGTTCTTC. Translation gives CASLRSQGAYNEQFF. The chain is built from TRBV6-1 and TRBJ2-1, with D tentatively TRBD1 (6 bases). The CDR3 runs to 15 residues. CDR1 is MNHNS, CDR2 SASEGT, per germline. The V gene lost 8 bases and the J gene lost 2 bases, with 16 bases spanning the gap.

This chain connects TRBV27 to TRBJ2-4; tentatively, D is TRBD2 (6 bases). Trimming left V 4 bases short and J 7 bases short, with 14 bases between. Germline V gene sequence: CDR1 MNHEY, CDR2 SMNVEV (reference sequence). This CDR3 has 14 amino acids. The DNA for the CDR3 is TGTGCCAGCAGTTCCGGGACTGGGGGGAACATTCAGTACTTC. Protein: CASSSGTGGNIQYF.